The sequence of this TCR beta chain was determined in a study of shared clonotypes between healthy human individuals. The table came from immunoSEQ multiplex PCR; TCRdb's copy has only in-frame clones and leaves some out. The sample records around 500,000 clones, less than 80% being singletons. CDR1 and CDR2 (germline): MNHEY, SVGAGI. The CDR3 contains 14 residues. V dropped 6 bases and J dropped 1 base, with 13 bases sitting between them. The source of this sequence is a woman between 35 and 50 years old in good health. Some clones in this sample may be carry-over from other donors' samples. The sequenced material came from PBMCs. The chain recombines TRBV6-5 with TRBJ2-7, with D perhaps matching TRBD1 (6 bases). This CDR3 is CASSTDRISYEQYF. The CDR3 bases are TGTGCCAGCAGCACCGACAGGATTTCCTACGAGCAGTACTTC.